This passage covers 10 T cell receptor beta chains from one sample sequenced in a study of blood T cell repertoires in COVID-19. Method: immunoSEQ multiplex PCR; TCRdb's copy keeps in-frame clones and lacks some. This sample has a few hundred thousand clones, with 75% to 90% found just once. Source material: peripheral blood. The receptors were sampled from a woman between 50 and 59 years old who had recovered from COVID-19.

The chain employs TRBV7-2 and TRBJ1-1; a weak D match, TRBD1 (6 bases). The V end lost 6 bases, the J end lost 7 bases, and 12 bases lay between the germline ends. Germline CDR1 SGHTA, CDR2 FQGNSA. The CDR3 is 12 residues long. The CDR3 sequence: CASSFRGVEAFF. In DNA, the CDR3 is TGTGCCAGCAGTTTCAGGGGAGTTGAAGCTTTCTTT.

V gene TRBV14 combines with J gene TRBJ1-2; D is possibly TRBD1 (6 bases). This CDR3 region has 14 residues. V dropped 2 bases and J dropped 4 bases, with 11 bases sitting between them. CDR1 SGHDN and CDR2 FVKESK come from the germline V gene. CDR3 DNA: TGTGCCAGCAGCCAATGGGGGGGGGCCTATGGCTACACCTTC. Its translation: CASSQWGGAYGYTF.

The chain couples TRBV5-1 to TRBJ1-1, with 9 bases that match TRBD1. Per the germline V gene, CDR1 is SGHRS and CDR2 is YFSETQ. V trimming: 4 bases; J trimming: 5 bases; junction bases outside the gene matches: 3. The CDR3 is 13 residues long. CDR3 amino acids: CASSGTGRTEAFF. CDR3 sequence (DNA): TGCGCCAGCAGCGGGACAGGGCGAACTGAAGCTTTCTTT. Together with reference TRBV5-1 and TRBJ1-1, the CDR3 gives the full variable domain: KAGVTQTPRYLIKTRGQQVTLSCSPISGHRSVSWYQQTPGQGLQFLFEYFSETQRNKGNFPGRFSGRQFSNSRSEMNVSTLELGDSALYLCASSGTGRTEAFFGQGTRLTVV.

This chain uses TRBV5-1 with TRBJ2-1; 9 bases fit TRBD2. Looked up from germline, CDR1 is SGHRS and CDR2 is YFSETQ. This CDR3 has 15 amino acids. With V trimmed by 0 bases and J by 4 bases, 2 bases remained unmatched. CDR3 loop: CASSLGGGAYNEQFF. The DNA for the CDR3 is TGCGCCAGCAGCTTGGGCGGGGGGGCTTACAATGAGCAGTTCTTC.

V usage is TRBV7-9 and J usage is TRBJ2-3; D is unclear. This CDR3 region has 13 residues. V dropped 1 base and J dropped 5 bases, with 7 bases sitting between them. Germline-derived CDR1 and CDR2 are SEHNR and FQNEAQ (reference sequence). CDR3 sequence (DNA): TGTGCCAGCAGCTTAGTAACAGAAGATACGCAGTATTTT. Amino acids: CASSLVTEDTQYF.

This chain joins TRBV7-6 and TRBJ1-2, with 9 bases that match TRBD1. Germline trimming cut 4 bases from V and 2 bases from J; bases unmatched to any gene: 8. The CDR3 consists of 16 residues. Germline V gene data show CDR1 as SGHVS and CDR2 as FNYEAQ. The CDR3 bases are TGTGCCAGCAGCTCCCGTCCCGGGACAGGGAACTATGGCTACACCTTC. As protein: CASSSRPGTGNYGYTF.

This clone was seen a few times. This rearrangement joins TRBV5-1 to TRBJ1-2, with D unresolved. The CDR3 contains 15 residues. The V and J ends lost 5 bases and 0 bases respectively, with 14 bases between them. The germline CDR1 and CDR2 sequences are SGHRS and YFSETQ. The CDR3 sequence is CASSWSRISNYGYTF. CDR3 DNA: TGCGCCAGCAGTTGGTCCAGAATATCTAACTATGGCTACACCTTC.

V usage is TRBV19 and J usage is TRBJ2-1, with 13 positions matching TRBD2. J lost 8 bases, V lost 6 bases, and 7 bases had no gene match. Germline assignment: CDR1 LNHDA and CDR2 SQIVND (reference sequence). The CDR3 loop spans 15 amino acids. In DNA, the CDR3 is TGTGCCAGTAGCCGGACTAGCGGGGGTAGAGATGAGCAGTTCTTC. It encodes CASSRTSGGRDEQFF.

The genes are TRBV28 and TRBJ2-7; D remains ambiguous. This CDR3 has 12 amino acids. Per germline, CDR1 MDHEN and CDR2 SYDVKM. Trimming cost V 1 base and J 4 bases, with 5 bases left between them. In nucleotides, the CDR3 is TGTGCCAGCAGTTTATCACGGTACGAGCAGTACTTC. Protein: CASSLSRYEQYF.

The chain employs TRBV2 and TRBJ2-1; TRBD2 matches at 13 bases. CDR1 and CDR2 (germline): SNHLY, FYNNEI. The V gene end was trimmed by 9 bases and the J gene end by 6 bases; junction bases not matched to a gene: 5. The CDR3 length is 14 residues. The CDR3 DNA sequence: TGTGCCAGTGGGAGGACTAGCGGGAGCAATGAGCAGTTCTTC. Protein sequence: CASGRTSGSNEQFF.